This TCR beta chain came from a study of CD8 T cells in ankylosing spondylitis. Findings of the study overall: Disease-linked clones bore a CD8+ phenotype, appearing relatively rarely in peripheral blood. Ankylosing spondylitis blood seemed to carry a telltale TCR beta motif made of roughly 8 highly homologous variants.

This clonotype was observed a few times. Its cognate antigen is unknown. V lost 8 bases to trimming and J lost 0 bases, with 22 bases between them. The germline V gene encodes CDR1 MGHRA and CDR2 YSYEKL. The CDR3 loop spans 17 amino acids. As the method for making TCR beta libraries, quantitative 5'-RACE with molecular barcodes was used. Each CDR3 protein is one row after TCRdb ran MiXCR on the 5' RACE reads. The sample lists about 36,000 distinct CDR3 sequences, about an eighth occurring once. The rearrangement uses TRBV4-1 and TRBJ1-1, with a possible D match to TRBD1 (6 bases). The material sequenced was synovial fluid, either unsorted or a sorted T cell fraction (not recorded which). The receptor was isolated from a male donor with ankylosing spondylitis. The CDR3 DNA follows: TGCGCCAGCCAAGGTGCGGGGGCGATTCAAATGAACACTGAAGCTTTCTTT. It encodes CASQGAGAIQMNTEAFF.